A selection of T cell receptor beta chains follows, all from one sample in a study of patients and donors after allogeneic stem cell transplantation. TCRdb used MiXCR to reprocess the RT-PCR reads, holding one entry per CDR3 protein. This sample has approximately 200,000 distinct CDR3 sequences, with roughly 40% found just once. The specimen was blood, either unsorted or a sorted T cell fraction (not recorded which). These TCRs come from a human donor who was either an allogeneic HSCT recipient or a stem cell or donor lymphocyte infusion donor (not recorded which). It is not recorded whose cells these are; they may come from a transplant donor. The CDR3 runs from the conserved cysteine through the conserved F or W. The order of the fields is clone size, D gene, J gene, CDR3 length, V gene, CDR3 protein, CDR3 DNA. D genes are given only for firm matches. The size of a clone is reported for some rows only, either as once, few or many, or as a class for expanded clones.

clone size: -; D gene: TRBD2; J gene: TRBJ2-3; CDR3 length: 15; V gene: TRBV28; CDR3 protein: CASKPSGRAQDTQYF; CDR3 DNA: TGTGCCAGCAAACCTAGCGGGAGGGCCCAAGATACGCAGTATTTT
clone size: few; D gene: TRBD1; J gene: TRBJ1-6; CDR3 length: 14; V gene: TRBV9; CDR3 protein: CASSTRTGDSPLHF; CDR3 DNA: TGTGCCAGCAGCACACGGACAGGGGATTCACCCCTCCACTTT
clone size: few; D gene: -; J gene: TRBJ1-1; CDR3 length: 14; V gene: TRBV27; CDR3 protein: CASIPLTLTGEAFF; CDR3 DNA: TGTGCCAGCATACCTTTGACTCTTACAGGGGAAGCTTTCTTT
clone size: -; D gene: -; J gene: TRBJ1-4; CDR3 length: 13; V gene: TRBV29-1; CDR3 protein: CSVVGASNEKLFF; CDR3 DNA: TGCAGCGTTGTAGGGGCGTCTAATGAAAAACTGTTTTTT
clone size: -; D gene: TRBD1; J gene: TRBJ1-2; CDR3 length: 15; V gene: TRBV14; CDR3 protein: CASSIGQGATYGYTF; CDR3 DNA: TGTGCCAGCAGCATTGGACAGGGGGCAACCTATGGCTACACCTTC
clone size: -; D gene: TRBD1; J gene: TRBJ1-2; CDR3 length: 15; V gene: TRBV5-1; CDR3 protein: CASSSGRTGGYGYTF; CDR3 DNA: TGCGCCAGCAGCTCCGGAAGGACAGGGGGATATGGCTACACCTTC
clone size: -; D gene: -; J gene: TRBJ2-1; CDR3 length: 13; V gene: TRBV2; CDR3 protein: CASSEAPGLAQFF; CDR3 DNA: TGTGCCAGCAGTGAAGCGCCAGGGTTGGCGCAGTTCTTC
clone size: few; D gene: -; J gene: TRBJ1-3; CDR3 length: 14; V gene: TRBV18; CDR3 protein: CASSPESSGNTIYF; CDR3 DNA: TGTGCCAGCTCACCGGAGTCCTCTGGAAACACCATATATTTT
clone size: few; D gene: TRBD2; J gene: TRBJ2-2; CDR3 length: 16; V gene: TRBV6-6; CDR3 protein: CASRPARRESIGELFF; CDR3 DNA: TGTGCCAGCAGGCCAGCGAGGCGGGAGTCGATCGGGGAGCTGTTTTTT
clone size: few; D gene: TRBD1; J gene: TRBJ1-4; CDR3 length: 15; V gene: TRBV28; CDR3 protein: CASSRLGTGREKLFF; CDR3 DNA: TGTGCCAGCAGTCGGCTGGGGACAGGGCGCGAAAAACTGTTTTTT
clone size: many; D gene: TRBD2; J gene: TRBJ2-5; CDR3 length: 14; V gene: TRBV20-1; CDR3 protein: CSASRDSGAQTQYF; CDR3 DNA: TGCAGTGCTTCCCGGGATAGCGGGGCGCAGACCCAGTACTTC
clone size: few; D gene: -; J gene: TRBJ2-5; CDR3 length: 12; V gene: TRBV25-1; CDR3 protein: CASSASQETQYF; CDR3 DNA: TGTGCCAGCAGTGCCAGCCAAGAGACCCAGTACTTC
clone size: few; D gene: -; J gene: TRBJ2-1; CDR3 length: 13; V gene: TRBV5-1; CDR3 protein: CASSLGLNNEQFF; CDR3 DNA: TGCGCCAGCAGCTTGGGCCTGAACAATGAGCAGTTCTTC
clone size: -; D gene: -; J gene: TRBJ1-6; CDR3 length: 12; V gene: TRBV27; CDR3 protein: CASSFRDSPLHF; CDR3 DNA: TGTGCCAGCAGTTTCCGGGATTCACCCCTCCACTTT
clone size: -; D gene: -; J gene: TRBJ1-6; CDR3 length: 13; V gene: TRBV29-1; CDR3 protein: CSVGQGLGSPLHF; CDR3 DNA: TGCAGCGTTGGGCAGGGGTTGGGGTCACCCCTCCACTTT
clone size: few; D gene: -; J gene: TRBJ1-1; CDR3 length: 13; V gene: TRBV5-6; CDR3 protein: CASTSIRGAEAFF; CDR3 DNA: TGTGCCAGCACCTCAATCAGGGGAGCTGAAGCTTTCTTT
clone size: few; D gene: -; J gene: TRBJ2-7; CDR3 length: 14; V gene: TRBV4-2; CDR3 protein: CASSQSQGQSEQYF; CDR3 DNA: TGTGCCAGCAGCCAATCACAGGGTCAGAGCGAGCAGTACTTC
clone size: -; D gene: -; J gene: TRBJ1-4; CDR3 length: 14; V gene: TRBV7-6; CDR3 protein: CASSPGGVSEKLFF; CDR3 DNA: TGTGCCAGCAGCCCCGGGGGTGTAAGTGAAAAACTGTTTTTT
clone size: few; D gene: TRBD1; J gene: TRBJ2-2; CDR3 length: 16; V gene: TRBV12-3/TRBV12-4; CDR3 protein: CASSLTGTGVIGELFF; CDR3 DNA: TGTGCCAGCAGTCTTACCGGGACAGGGGTTATCGGGGAGCTGTTTTTT
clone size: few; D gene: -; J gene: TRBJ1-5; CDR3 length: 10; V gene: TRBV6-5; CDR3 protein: CARANQPQHF; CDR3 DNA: TGTGCCAGAGCTAATCAGCCCCAGCATTTT
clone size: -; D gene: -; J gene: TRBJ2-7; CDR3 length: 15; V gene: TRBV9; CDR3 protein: CASSVGSILAYEQYF; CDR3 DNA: TGTGCCAGCAGCGTAGGGTCAATCTTAGCCTACGAGCAGTACTTC
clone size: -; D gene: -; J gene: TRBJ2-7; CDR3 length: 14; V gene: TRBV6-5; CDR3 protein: CASSYGASDSEQYF; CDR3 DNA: TGTGCCAGCAGTTACGGGGCTAGCGACTCCGAGCAGTACTTC
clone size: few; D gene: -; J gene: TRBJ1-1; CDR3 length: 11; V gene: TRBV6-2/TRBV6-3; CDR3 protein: CASIQGTEAFF; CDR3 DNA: TGTGCCAGCATCCAGGGCACTGAAGCTTTCTTT
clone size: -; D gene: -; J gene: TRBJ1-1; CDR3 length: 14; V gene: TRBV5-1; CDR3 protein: CASSADSLNTEAFF; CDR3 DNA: TGCGCCAGCAGCGCGGACAGCCTGAACACTGAAGCTTTCTTT
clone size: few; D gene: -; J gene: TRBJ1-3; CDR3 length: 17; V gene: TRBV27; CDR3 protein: CASSLRGPGPIGNTIYF; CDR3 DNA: TGTGCCAGCAGTTTACGCGGACCCGGGCCCATCGGAAACACCATATATTTT
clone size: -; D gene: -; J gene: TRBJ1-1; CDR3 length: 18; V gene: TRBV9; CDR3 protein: CASSATSTGFQANTEAFF; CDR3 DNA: TGTGCCAGCAGCGCAACGAGTACAGGGTTTCAGGCGAACACTGAAGCTTTCTTT
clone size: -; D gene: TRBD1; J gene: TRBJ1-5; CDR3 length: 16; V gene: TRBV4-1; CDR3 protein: CASSQSGQGVNQPQHF; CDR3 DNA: TGCGCCAGCAGCCAAAGCGGACAGGGGGTCAATCAGCCCCAGCATTTT
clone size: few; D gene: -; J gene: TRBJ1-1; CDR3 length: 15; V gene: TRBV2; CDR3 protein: CASSEFGGMNTEAFF; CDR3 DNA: TGTGCCAGCAGTGAATTCGGGGGAATGAACACTGAAGCTTTCTTT
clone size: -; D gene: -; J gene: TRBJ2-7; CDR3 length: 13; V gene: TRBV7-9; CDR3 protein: CASSLVGANEQYF; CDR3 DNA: TGTGCCAGCAGCTTAGTTGGGGCGAACGAGCAGTACTTC
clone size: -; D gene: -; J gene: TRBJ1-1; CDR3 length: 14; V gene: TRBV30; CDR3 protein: CAWSGLPRNAEAFF; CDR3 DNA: TGTGCCTGGAGTGGACTCCCCAGGAATGCTGAAGCTTTCTTT
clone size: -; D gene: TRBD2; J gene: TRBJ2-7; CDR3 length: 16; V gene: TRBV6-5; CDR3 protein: CASSYGEGTSSYEQYF; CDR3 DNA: TGTGCCAGCAGTTACGGGGAGGGAACTAGCTCCTACGAGCAGTACTTC
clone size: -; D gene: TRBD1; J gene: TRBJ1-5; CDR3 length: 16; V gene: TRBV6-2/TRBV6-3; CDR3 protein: CASTPGQDYSNQPQHF; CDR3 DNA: TGTGCCAGCACCCCGGGACAGGATTATAGCAATCAGCCCCAGCATTTT
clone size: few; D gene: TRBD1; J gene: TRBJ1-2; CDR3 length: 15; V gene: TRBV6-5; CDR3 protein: CASSYPTTGGYGYTF; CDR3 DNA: TGTGCCAGCAGTTACCCGACGACAGGGGGCTATGGCTACACCTTC
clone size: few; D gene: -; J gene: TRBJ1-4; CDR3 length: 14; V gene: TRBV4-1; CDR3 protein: CASSQDQGNEKLFF; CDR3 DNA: TGCGCCAGCAGCCAAGACCAGGGGAATGAAAAACTGTTTTTT
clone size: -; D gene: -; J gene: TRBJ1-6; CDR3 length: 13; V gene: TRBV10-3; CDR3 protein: CAICREVNSPLHF; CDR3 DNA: TGTGCCATCTGCAGGGAGGTTAATTCACCCCTCCACTTT
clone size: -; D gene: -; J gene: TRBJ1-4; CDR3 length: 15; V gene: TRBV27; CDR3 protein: CASSSGVPGHEKLFF; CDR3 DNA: TGTGCCAGCAGTTCGGGCGTGCCCGGGCATGAAAAACTGTTTTTT